The clone carrying this TCR beta chain has more than one count but fewer than ten. The data were taken from a study of T cells in Graves' hyperthyroidism and ophthalmopathy. Criteria for exclusion of patients were uncontrolled infection, other autoimmune disease, pregnancy or lactation. Trimming removed 4 bases from V and 2 bases from J; junction bases left unmatched: 9. CDR3 size: 16 residues. RNA transcripts gave rise to amplified TCR beta CDR3 regions. RT-PCR in the first round (using the HTBI primer set) targeted the TCR CDR3. TCRdb processed the multiplex PCR reads anew with MiXCR; each CDR3 protein has one entry. The top ten clones hold about 51% of a sample with approximately 300,000 distinct CDR3 sequences, over 15% of them seen once.

The TCR was taken from a woman aged 60-70 years with Graves' ophthalmopathy. Sequenced sample: blood. This chain uses TRBV12-3 or TRBV12-4 with TRBJ2-3; 7 bases are a match to TRBD2. The CDR3 DNA reads TGTGCCAGCAGTTGGGGGAGGGAGAGAGTCACAGATACGCAGTATTTT. Translation gives CASSWGRERVTDTQYF.